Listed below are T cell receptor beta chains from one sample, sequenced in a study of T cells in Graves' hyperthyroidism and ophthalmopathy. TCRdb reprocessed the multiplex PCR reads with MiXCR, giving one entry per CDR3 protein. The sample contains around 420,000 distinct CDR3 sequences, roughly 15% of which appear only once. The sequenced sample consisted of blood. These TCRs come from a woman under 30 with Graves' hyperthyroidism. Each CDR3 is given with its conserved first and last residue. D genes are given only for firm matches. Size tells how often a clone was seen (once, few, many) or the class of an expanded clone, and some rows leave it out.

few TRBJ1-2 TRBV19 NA CASSIKEGGYGYTF TGTGCCAGTAGTATCAAGGAGGGGGGCTATGGCTACACCTTC
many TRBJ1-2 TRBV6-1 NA CASTGQNNYGYTF TGTGCCAGCACGGGGCAGAACAACTATGGCTACACCTTC
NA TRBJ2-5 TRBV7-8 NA CASSLFIEETQYF TGTGCCAGCAGCTTATTTATAGAAGAGACCCAGTACTTC
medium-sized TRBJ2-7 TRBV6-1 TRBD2 CASRVGTSGSYEQYF TGTGCCAGCAGAGTTGGGACTAGCGGATCCTACGAGCAGTACTTC
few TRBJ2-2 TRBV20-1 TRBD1 CSANGRQGAVTGELFF TGCAGTGCTAACGGGAGACAGGGGGCTGTCACCGGGGAGCTGTTTTTT
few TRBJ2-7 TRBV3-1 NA CASSQYPGANYEQYF TGTGCCAGCAGCCAGTACCCCGGGGCAAACTACGAGCAGTACTTC
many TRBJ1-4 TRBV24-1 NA CATSDPGRGNEKLFF TGTGCCACCAGTGATCCGGGACGGGGTAATGAAAAACTGTTTTTT
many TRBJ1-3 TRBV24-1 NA CATSDPTQSGNTIYF TGTGCCACCAGTGACCCAACACAATCTGGAAACACCATATATTTT
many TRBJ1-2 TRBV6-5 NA CASSYAQGYGYTF TGTGCCAGCAGTTACGCGCAGGGTTATGGCTACACCTTC
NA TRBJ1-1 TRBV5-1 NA CASSPQTAMNTEAFF TGCGCCAGCAGCCCACAGACGGCTATGAACACTGAAGCTTTCTTT
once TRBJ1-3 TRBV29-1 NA CSALLSGNTIYF TGCAGCGCTCTACTATCTGGAAACACCATATATTTT
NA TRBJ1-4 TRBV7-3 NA CASSLGEVEKLSF TGTGCCAGCAGCTTGGGGGAAGTTGAAAAACTGTCTTTT
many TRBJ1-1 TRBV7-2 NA CASSRYLREEEAFF TGTGCCAGCAGCCGGTACCTCCGAGAAGAAGAAGCTTTCTTT
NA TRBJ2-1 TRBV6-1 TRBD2 CASKNDGLAGTNEQFF TGTGCCAGCAAAAACGATGGACTAGCGGGGACCAATGAGCAGTTCTTC
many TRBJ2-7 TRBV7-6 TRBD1 CASSSGQQYEQYF TGTGCCAGCAGCTCGGGACAGCAATACGAGCAGTACTTC
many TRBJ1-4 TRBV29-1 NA CSVGSGVEKLFF TGCAGCGTGGGGAGCGGGGTGGAAAAACTGTTTTTT
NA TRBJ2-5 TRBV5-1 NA CASSLAAPGETQYF TGCGCCAGCAGCTTGGCCGCGCCGGGGGAGACCCAGTACTTC
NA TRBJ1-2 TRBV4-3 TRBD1 CASSPGRGSGYGYTF TGCGCCAGCAGCCCAGGCAGGGGGAGTGGGTATGGCTACACCTTC
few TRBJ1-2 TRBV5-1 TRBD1 CASSLRDRGGYGYTF TGCGCCAGCAGCCTCCGGGACAGGGGGGGCTATGGCTACACCTTC
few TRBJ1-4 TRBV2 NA CASSDRGNEKLFF TGTGCCAGCAGTGACAGGGGAAATGAAAAACTGTTTTTT
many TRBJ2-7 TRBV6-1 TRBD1 CASKNSGQSYEQYF TGTGCCAGCAAAAATTCGGGACAGAGCTACGAGCAGTACTTC
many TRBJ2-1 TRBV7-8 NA CASSLSGTQIDEQFF TGTGCCAGCAGCTTATCTGGGACTCAAATCGATGAGCAGTTCTTC
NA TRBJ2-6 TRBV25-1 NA CASSELGIPGANVLTF TGTGCCAGCAGTGAATTGGGGATCCCTGGGGCCAACGTCCTGACTTTC
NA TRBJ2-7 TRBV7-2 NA CASSLFVTAYEQYF TGTGCCAGCAGCTTATTTGTGACAGCCTACGAGCAGTACTTC
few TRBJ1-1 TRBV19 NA CASNRPGQKNTEAFF TGTGCCAGTAATAGACCGGGACAAAAGAACACTGAAGCTTTCTTT
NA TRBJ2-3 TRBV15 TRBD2 CATSRDRGTRGLGTQYF TGTGCCACCAGCAGAGATAGGGGGACTAGAGGTTTGGGTACGCAGTATTTT
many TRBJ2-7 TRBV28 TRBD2 CASSLGTSGRFGPVAYEQYF TGTGCCAGCAGTTTGGGGACTAGCGGGAGGTTCGGGCCTGTGGCCTACGAGCAGTACTTC
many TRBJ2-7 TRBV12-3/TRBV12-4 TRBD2 CASSFASGRPDEQYF TGTGCCAGCAGTTTCGCTAGCGGGAGACCGGACGAGCAGTACTTC
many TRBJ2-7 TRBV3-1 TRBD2 CASSRPQAGGNEQYF TGTGCCAGCAGCCGACCGCAAGCGGGAGGAAACGAGCAGTACTTC
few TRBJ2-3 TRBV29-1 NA CSAPAGQSTDTQYF TGCAGCGCCCCGGCGGGGCAGTCGACAGATACGCAGTATTTT